The rows below give T cell receptor beta chains drawn from one sample of a study of blood T cell dynamics during melanoma immunotherapy. Sequencing used immunoSEQ multiplex PCR; TCRdb keeps in-frame clones, though not all of them. This table has 9,900 or so clones, about 80% appearing once. The sample was blood, taken from a patient treated with checkpoint blockade. The receptors were sampled from a human donor with melanoma. Both conserved end residues are part of each CDR3. Each record gives: clone size, J gene, V gene, CDR3 protein. For some rows the clone size is stated as once, few or many, or as a class when expanded; others skip it.

-,TRBJ2-6,TRBV11-2,CASSRGTSGANVLTF
once,TRBJ2-7,TRBV19,CASSRLAGGVGEQYF
few,TRBJ1-4,TRBV2,CASGGWGATNEKLFF
-,TRBJ1-5,TRBV27,CASSLSAGGNQPQHF
-,TRBJ2-1,TRBV27,CASSSLAGGRGYSYNEQFF
-,TRBJ2-4,TRBV5-4,CASSLRAGTLAKNIQYF
-,TRBJ2-1,TRBV11-2,CASSTRTTTSGEVYNEQFF
-,TRBJ1-5,TRBV7-2,CASSLQGAGFNQPQHF
-,TRBJ2-3,TRBV28,CASSNRVGTDTQYF
-,TRBJ2-1,TRBV20-1,CSAGANNEQFF
once,TRBJ2-1,TRBV14,CASSQASSGWGFF
-,TRBJ1-6,TRBV7-9,CASSLNQNSPLHF
-,TRBJ2-1,TRBV7-6,CASRRGQYNEQFF
-,TRBJ2-5,TRBV15,CATSGNRGVQETQYF
-,TRBJ1-5,TRBV19,CASSIAIQGARNQPQHF
-,TRBJ1-1,TRBV5-1,CASSLNRGLSRTEAFF
-,TRBJ2-1,TRBV12-5,CASGLGLAGNNEQFF
once,TRBJ1-1,TRBV4-2,CASSLGGGETEAFF
-,TRBJ2-3,TRBV2,CASRTRLAASTDTQYF
-,TRBJ1-1,TRBV7-6,CASSPGQKAFF
-,TRBJ2-2,TRBV29-1,CSVLGAGPNTGELFF
few,TRBJ1-1,TRBV29-1,CSAQVREEAFF
-,TRBJ2-3,TRBV7-3,CASSFRTGALDTQYF
-,TRBJ1-4,TRBV5-4,CASRGTDNEKLFF
few,TRBJ1-5,TRBV4-1,CASSQDGRGRPQHF
-,TRBJ2-7,TRBV7-2,CASSSHWGAMYEQYF
-,TRBJ1-1,TRBV15,CATSGDRGNTEAFF
-,TRBJ1-3,TRBV7-6,CASSSQGLHGASGNTIYF
few,TRBJ1-1,TRBV2,CASSYYLGTEAFF
-,TRBJ1-2,TRBV6-1,CASSEVTGALNYGYTF
once,TRBJ1-6,TRBV28,CASSFEGRANSPLHF
-,TRBJ1-1,TRBV6-6,CASRRDPATEAFF
-,TRBJ1-1,TRBV4-1,CASSQAPRGTEAFF
-,TRBJ2-7,TRBV6-6,CASSYGQLSYEQYF
once,TRBJ1-6,TRBV28,CASQEQGFVGSPLHF
-,TRBJ1-1,TRBV2,CASKGTGPGTEAFF
-,TRBJ2-2,TRBV7-9,CASQGLNTGELFF
once,TRBJ2-1,TRBV5-1,CASSLETGVRGSNEQFF
-,TRBJ2-3,TRBV27,CASTSRGGRASDTQYF